This passage covers 7 T cell receptor beta chains from one sample sequenced in a study of blood T cell repertoires in COVID-19. Measured with immunoSEQ multiplex PCR; TCRdb has only the in-frame clones, and not every one. Of roughly 250,000 clones in the sample, roughly 86% were seen once. Specimen: peripheral blood. Receptor source: a man aged 50-60 years with acute or convalescent COVID-19.

The chain links TRBV5-1 to TRBJ2-7, with a weak D call TRBD1 (6 bases). CDR1 and CDR2 (germline): SGHRS, YFSETQ. The CDR3 spans 15 residues. The V gene lost 4 bases and the J gene lost 2 bases, with 16 bases spanning the gap. CDR3 in DNA: TGCGCCAGCAGCGAGACAGGTCAGGTCCCCTACGAGCAGTACTTC. Translating it yields CASSETGQVPYEQYF. Complete variable domain (other parts from reference TRBV5-1 and TRBJ2-7): KAGVTQTPRYLIKTRGQQVTLSCSPISGHRSVSWYQQTPGQGLQFLFEYFSETQRNKGNFPGRFSGRQFSNSRSEMNVSTLELGDSALYLCASSETGQVPYEQYFGPGTRLTVT.

J is TRBJ2-7 and V is TRBV12-3 or TRBV12-4; TRBD2 matches at 7 bases. The CDR3 is made up of 12 amino acids. J gave up 7 bases and V 0 bases, and 0 bases lay outside the gene matches. The CDR3 region is CASSLAREEQYF. CDR3 DNA sequence: TGTGCCAGCAGTTTAGCGCGGGAGGAGCAGTACTTC.

The chain recombines TRBV28 with TRBJ2-1; the D is unclear. This CDR3 has 12 residues. Trimming pared 5 bases from V and 8 bases from J, leaving 10 bases between. From germline, CDR1 is MDHEN and CDR2 SYDVKM. CDR3 sequence: CASSPPGDEQFF. Written as DNA, the CDR3 is TGTGCCAGCAGTCCCCCGGGTGATGAGCAGTTCTTC.

The chain combines TRBV5-1 with TRBJ1-2, with 9 bases that match TRBD1. V was pared by 6 bases and J by 2 bases, with 8 bases of the junction left unmatched. CDR1 is SGHRS and CDR2 is YFSETQ in the germline V gene. This CDR3 comprises 15 residues. CDR3 amino acids: CASTRDRVGNYGYTF. The CDR3 DNA follows: TGCGCCAGCACCAGGGACAGGGTCGGGAACTATGGCTACACCTTC.

This clone turned up a few times. V and J are TRBV2 and TRBJ2-7, with 9 bases fitting TRBD2. Germline CDR1 and CDR2: SNHLY and FYNNEI. This CDR3 is 15 amino acids long. V shed 3 bases, J shed 7 bases, and the junction held 10 bases outside the gene matches. In DNA form, the CDR3 reads TGTGCCAGCAGTGACGTCGGACTAGCGCCAAAAGAGCAGTACTTC. Residues: CASSDVGLAPKEQYF.

This sequence joins TRBV28 and TRBJ2-1; D unresolved. The germline gives CDR1 MDHEN, CDR2 SYDVKM. CDR3 length: 11 amino acids. Trimming stripped 5 bases from V and 4 bases from J, with 3 bases between. The CDR3 nucleotides are TGTGCCAGCAGTCCATACAATGAGCAGTTCTTC. The encoded protein is CASSPYNEQFF.

The chain is built from TRBV4-1 and TRBJ2-7, with D uncertain. Trimming left V 0 bases short and J 4 bases short, with 7 bases between. CDR1 and CDR2 from the germline V gene are MGHRA and YSYEKL. This CDR3 has 13 amino acids. CDR3 coding DNA: TGCGCCAGCAGCCAAGACCGAGGATACGAGCAGTACTTC. Its protein is CASSQDRGYEQYF.